This passage covers 18 T cell receptor beta chains from one sample sequenced in a study of radiation and T cells in renal cell carcinoma. Libraries were prepared by immunoSEQ multiplex PCR; TCRdb keeps only in-frame clonotypes and omits some of them. The table has 130,000 to 150,000 clones, 80% to 90% seen once. Documented time point: blood 4 weeks post-SBRT, at nephrectomy. Treatment in this sample: 15 Gy SBRT to primary tumor, nephrectomy 4 weeks later. This specimen was blood, taken from a patient whose treatment included radiotherapy and nephrectomy. These receptors all stem from a woman between 45 and 65 years old with renal cell carcinoma.

The chain uses TRBV9 and TRBJ1-1; TRBD1 matches at 7 bases. This CDR3 region has 15 residues. The trim removed 0 bases at V and 6 bases at J, leaving 8 bases unmatched. Germline CDR1 is SGDLS and CDR2 is YYNGEE. CDR3 DNA sequence: TGTGCCAGCAGCGTAGTAGGGACAGTGGTAGCTGAAGCTTTCTTT. This codes for CASSVVGTVVAEAFF.

Only one count was recorded for this clone. The chain links TRBV5-1 to TRBJ1-5; D possibly corresponds to TRBD1 (5 bases). Germline assignment: CDR1 SGHRS and CDR2 YFSETQ. The CDR3 runs to 15 residues. V lost 2 bases and J 4 bases, leaving 13 bases between the germline ends. CDR3 in amino acids: CASSFGGAQNQPQHF. The CDR3 DNA reads as TGCGCCAGCAGCTTTGGAGGGGCGCAAAATCAGCCCCAGCATTTT. The complete variable domain, with remaining parts taken from reference TRBV5-1 and TRBJ1-5, reads KAGVTQTPRYLIKTRGQQVTLSCSPISGHRSVSWYQQTPGQGLQFLFEYFSETQRNKGNFPGRFSGRQFSNSRSEMNVSTLELGDSALYLCASSFGGAQNQPQHFGDGTRLSIL.

This clone was picked up a small number of times. The chain is built from TRBV5-1 and TRBJ1-1; 7 nucleotides line up with TRBD1. With 4 bases clipped from V and 5 bases from J, the junction kept 11 bases outside the gene matches. CDR1 is SGHRS and CDR2 is YFSETQ in the germline V gene. CDR3 length: 15 residues. The CDR3: CASSERTGGGTEAFF. In nucleotides, the CDR3 is TGCGCCAGCAGCGAGAGGACAGGAGGAGGAACTGAAGCTTTCTTT.

The chain couples TRBV29-1 to TRBJ2-5; no firm D call. V was shortened by 7 bases and J by 3 bases, with 6 bases between the two germline ends. The CDR3 sequence is 10 residues long. Looked up from germline, CDR1 is SQVTM and CDR2 is ANQGSEA. CDR3 in DNA: TGCAGCGGCGAAGAAGAGACCCAGTACTTC. Its translation: CSGEEETQYF.

The V gene is TRBV10-3, the J gene TRBJ2-7; no clear D gene. The CDR3 contains 15 residues. The germline V and J ends were trimmed by 5 bases and 6 bases, with 20 bases remaining between them. Germline CDR1 reads ENHRY; CDR2 reads SYGVKD. CDR3 sequence: CAISKDRNLDSEQYF. The CDR3 nucleotides read TGTGCCATCAGTAAGGACCGAAACCTGGATTCCGAGCAGTACTTC.

This clone was recorded once. This sequence joins TRBV10-3 and TRBJ1-1, with TRBD1 matching 8 bases. Germline CDR1 ENHRY, CDR2 SYGVKD. CDR3 size: 13 residues. Unmatched junction bases numbered 0, after V lost 6 bases and J lost 0 bases. The DNA for the CDR3 is TGTGCCATCAGGACAGGGGTGAACACTGAAGCTTTCTTT. Protein: CAIRTGVNTEAFF.

V gene TRBV5-1 combines with J gene TRBJ2-2, with a possible D match to TRBD1 (6 bases). This CDR3 contains 16 residues. CDR1 and CDR2 (germline): SGHRS, YFSETQ. Trimming shortened V by 5 bases and J by 1 base, and 15 bases separated the two germline ends. The CDR3 bases are TGCGCCAGCAGTTTGTCGGGACAAGTGAACACCGGGGAGCTGTTTTTT. This encodes CASSLSGQVNTGELFF.

The chain uses TRBV6-6 and TRBJ1-5, with D possibly matching TRBD1 (5 bases). The germline V gene has CDR1 MNHNY and CDR2 SVGAGI (reference sequence). V gave up 2 bases and J gave up 6 bases, with 8 bases separating them. The CDR3 runs 13 residues. The CDR3 loop reads CASSYGGSQPQHF. The CDR3 nucleotides read TGTGCCAGCAGTTACGGGGGGAGTCAGCCCCAGCATTTT.

This clone was detected only once. This chain links TRBV6-1 with TRBJ1-1; D gene ambiguous. The CDR3 extends over 11 amino acids. The germline V gene encodes CDR1 MNHNS and CDR2 SASEGT. V was pared by 5 bases and J by 4 bases, with 5 bases between. The CDR3 region has the DNA TGTGCCAGCAGTTACCGCACTGAAGCTTTCTTT. Its protein is CASSYRTEAFF.

V gene TRBV6-5 combines with J gene TRBJ2-7, with TRBD1 matching 10 bases. The CDR3 has 15 amino acids. Germline V gene sequence: CDR1 MNHEY, CDR2 SVGAGI. V gave up 6 bases and J gave up 3 bases; unmatched junction bases: 8. DNA of the CDR3: TGTGCCAGCAGCCCTGGGACAGGGGCCGTCTACGAGCAGTACTTC. This translates into CASSPGTGAVYEQYF.

This rearrangement joins TRBV4-3 to TRBJ1-5; D gene unclear. CDR3 size: 12 residues. The germline V and J ends were trimmed by 0 bases and 5 bases, with 2 bases remaining between them. From germline, CDR1 is LGHNA and CDR2 YSLEER. The CDR3 protein is CASSQDDQPQHF. The DNA of the CDR3 is TGCGCCAGCAGCCAAGATGATCAGCCCCAGCATTTT.

The chain has TRBV15 and TRBJ1-4; TRBD1 might be the D (5 bases). Germline V gene sequence: CDR1 LNHNV, CDR2 YYDKDF (reference sequence). V lost 5 bases and J 2 bases, leaving 12 bases between the germline ends. CDR3 length equals 15 residues. The CDR3 region is CATSPVGTTNEKLFF. The CDR3, as DNA: TGTGCCACCAGCCCGGTGGGGACGACTAATGAAAAACTGTTTTTT. Looking up the rest from reference TRBV15 and TRBJ1-4 gives the full variable domain: DAMVIQNPRYQVTQFGKPVTLSCSQTLNHNVMYWYQQKSSQAPKLLFHYYDKDFNNEADTPDNFQSRRPNTSFCFLDIRSPGLGDTAMYLCATSPVGTTNEKLFFGSGTQLSVL.

The rearrangement links TRBV6-5 to TRBJ1-2; tentatively, D is TRBD1 (5 bases). This CDR3 has 12 residues. CDR1 and CDR2 from the germline V gene are MNHEY and SVGAGI. V lost 8 bases and J lost 4, with 11 bases in between. Here the CDR3 reads CASGEGVYGYTF. DNA for the CDR3: TGTGCCAGCGGGGAAGGGGTCTATGGCTACACCTTC.

V is TRBV19 and J is TRBJ2-2, with 7 nucleotides matching TRBD2. CDR3 length: 16 amino acids. V trimming: 3 bases; J trimming: 1 base; junction bases outside the gene matches: 5. Germline lookup yields CDR1 LNHDA and CDR2 SQIVND (reference sequence). This chain's CDR3 is CASSIGAGVNTGELFF. CDR3 nucleotide sequence: TGTGCCAGTAGTATCGGGGCGGGGGTGAACACCGGGGAGCTGTTTTTT.

The chain couples TRBV7-9 to TRBJ1-2; the D is unclear. This CDR3 has 14 residues. V dropped 1 base and J dropped 4 bases, with 10 bases sitting between them. Looked up from germline, CDR1 is SEHNR and CDR2 is FQNEAQ (reference sequence). The CDR3 here is CASSLVGSFYGYTF. CDR3 sequence (DNA): TGTGCCAGCAGCTTAGTGGGGAGCTTCTATGGCTACACCTTC. The full variable domain, with the rest looked up from reference TRBV7-9 and TRBJ1-2, is DTGVSQNPRHKITKRGQNVTFRCDPISEHNRLYWYRQTLGQGPEFLTYFQNEAQLEKSRLLSDRFSAERPKGSFSTLEIQRTEQGDSAMYLCASSLVGSFYGYTFGSGTRLTVV.

The chain recombines TRBV11-2 with TRBJ1-3, with D unresolved. The CDR3 is 16 residues long. The V end lost 5 bases, the J end lost 0 bases, and 14 bases lay between the germline ends. CDR1 is SGHAT, CDR2 FQNNGV, per germline. CDR3 coding DNA: TGTGCCAGCAGCCTGAAGTACCCGGGCTCTGGAAACACCATATATTTT. Its translation is CASSLKYPGSGNTIYF. The variable domain in full, completed from reference TRBV11-2 and TRBJ1-3, reads EAGVAQSPRYKIIEKRQSVAFWCNPISGHATLYWYQQILGQGPKLLIQFQNNGVVDDSQLPKDRFSAERLKGVDSTLKIQPAKLEDSAVYLCASSLKYPGSGNTIYFGEGSWLTVV.

The V gene is TRBV9, the J gene TRBJ2-1, with D maybe TRBD2 (6 bases). CDR3 size: 15 residues. From germline, CDR1 is SGDLS and CDR2 YYNGEE. Trimming took 6 bases from V and 7 from J, leaving 20 bases between them. The CDR3 DNA sequence: TGTGCCAGCAAACCCCGGGACTCCGAGGGGAATGAGCAGTTCTTC. Translated, it gives CASKPRDSEGNEQFF. The whole variable domain, filled in from reference TRBV9 and TRBJ2-1, reads DSGVTQTPKHLITATGQRVTLRCSPRSGDLSVYWYQQSLDQGLQFLIQYYNGEERAKGNILERFSAQQFPDLHSELNLSSLELGDSALYFCASKPRDSEGNEQFFGPGTRLTVL.

The rearrangement joins TRBV4-1 to TRBJ2-7; 10 bases align to TRBD2. The CDR3 is made up of 16 amino acids. Germline V lookup: CDR1 MGHRA, CDR2 YSYEKL. V lost 0 bases to trimming and J lost 3 bases; unmatched junction nucleotides: 5. Here the CDR3 DNA reads TGCGCCAGCAGCCAAGATTTTGGGACTAGCGTCTACGAGCAGTACTTC. This gives the protein CASSQDFGTSVYEQYF.